The clone carrying this T cell receptor (beta chain) has just a few counts. Its cognate antigen is unknown. One entry per CDR3 protein results from TCRdb running MiXCR on the 5' RACE reads. The data hold 750,000 to 950,000 distinct CDR3 sequences, with roughly 12% observed a single time. This entry belongs to a study of identical twins. Study-level points and caveats: Cord blood beta clonotypes present at high abundance carried fewer insertions; no such pattern appeared in memory repertoires. Partial confounding of zero-insertion analyses by invariant MAIT and iNKT cells was possible. Beta out-of-frame twin sharing showed a weaker excess.

These same records also appear under a second study, on yellow fever vaccine responses in identical twins.

The specimen was PBMCs. This TCR came from a woman aged 18-30 years in good health.

CDR3 sequence: CASSKGEGTSGRIYEQFF. DNA of the CDR3: TGTGCCAGCAGCAAAGGGGAGGGGACTAGCGGGAGGATCTATGAGCAGTTCTTC. The chain is built from TRBV21-1 and TRBJ2-1; the D segment call TRBD2 is taken from the table without a DNA check. TRBV21-1 is reported as a pseudogene. The CDR3 runs 18 residues.